Following are 27 T cell receptor beta chains from one sample sequenced in a study of T cells after yellow fever vaccination (dated 2019 in TCRdb). Receptor libraries were prepared by 5' RACE. The instrument given in TCRdb is Illumina NovaSeq 6000. Using fastp at Q25 and MiXCR, TCRdb reprocessed the public reads and kept productive beta chains. Each entry merges the rows of one CDR3 protein and shows their most common DNA and genes. For this sample the table gives around 310,000 distinct CDR3 sequences, of which approximately 4.5% were detected only once. The ten largest clones capture roughly a fifth of the sample. In light of the paper, this sample's treatment or condition label describes: live attenuated yellow fever vaccine strain. Sequencing was performed on PBMCs, taken 15 days after the yellow fever booster vaccination. These receptors all stem from a man younger than 30 who received the YFV17D yellow fever vaccine.

V is TRBV4-1 and J is TRBJ2-2; D might be TRBD1 (6 bases). This CDR3 contains 14 residues. Germline-derived CDR1 and CDR2 are MGHRA and YSYEKL. Trimming shortened V by 6 bases and J by 4 bases, and 12 bases separated the two germline ends. The CDR3 here is CASRQQGRTGELFF. The CDR3 nucleotides are TGCGCCAGCAGGCAACAGGGCCGCACCGGGGAGCTGTTTTTT.

The chain combines TRBV11-3 with TRBJ2-3; tentative D call: TRBD1 (6 bases). Germline V gene sequence: CDR1 SGHNT, CDR2 YENEEA. This CDR3 region has 16 residues. Trimming cost V 5 bases and J 2 bases, with 17 bases left between them. The DNA of the CDR3 is TGTGCCAGCAGCCCGACAGGCCTGGGGGCCACAGATACGCAGTATTTT. Residues: CASSPTGLGATDTQYF.

Many counts were recorded for this clonotype. The V gene is TRBV4-2, the J gene TRBJ2-2; possible D gene TRBD2, 5 bases. Trimming removed 4 bases at V and 7 bases at J, with 13 bases between. This CDR3 comprises 14 residues. Germline CDR1 reads LGHNA; CDR2 reads YNFKEQ. This chain's CDR3 is CASSRAGEGGELFF. The CDR3 DNA reads TGTGCCAGCAGCCGTGCGGGTGAAGGCGGGGAGCTGTTTTTT.

DNA of the CDR3: TGTGCCACCAGCAGAGCGCGGACAGGGTTTGCGAACACCGGGGAGCTGTTTTTT. The encoded protein is CATSRARTGFANTGELFF. This sequence joins TRBV15 and TRBJ2-2, with TRBD1 matching over 8 bases. There are 18 residues in the CDR3. Germline CDR1 LNHNV, CDR2 YYDKDF (reference sequence). V shed 1 base and J 0 bases; nucleotides not matched to a gene: 7.

This clonotype was counted at least ten times. This rearrangement joins TRBV10-3 to TRBJ2-7; weak D call: TRBD2 (5 bases). Trimming removed 8 bases from V and 0 bases from J, with 11 bases in between. The CDR3 covers 13 residues. Per the germline V gene, CDR1 is ENHRY and CDR2 is SYGVKD. As DNA, the CDR3 is TGTGCCATCTCGGACTGGAGCTCCTACGAGCAGTACGTC. Amino acid sequence: CAISDWSSYEQYV.

This clonotype was detected many times. DNA for the CDR3: TGTGCCAGCAGGCCGCCGGGACAGGGGCGAAACATTCAGTACTTC. This sequence encodes CASRPPGQGRNIQYF. The chain combines TRBV5-5 with TRBJ2-4; 10 bases agree with TRBD1. Germline CDR1 SGHKS, CDR2 YYEKEE (reference sequence). V was pared by 5 bases and J by 6 bases, with 8 bases of the junction left unmatched. The CDR3 covers 15 residues.

The chain uses TRBV9 and TRBJ1-3, with 7 bases matching TRBD1. This CDR3 has 15 amino acids. Germline values: CDR1 SGDLS, CDR2 YYNGEE. V lost 7 bases, J lost 0 bases, and 7 bases stayed unmatched. The CDR3 DNA is TGTGCCAGCGGACCGGGACAGTTCTCTGGAAACACCATATATTTT. It is translated as CASGPGQFSGNTIYF. The full variable domain, its missing parts supplied by reference TRBV9 and TRBJ1-3, is DSGVTQTPKHLITATGQRVTLRCSPRSGDLSVYWYQQSLDQGLQFLIQYYNGEERAKGNILERFSAQQFPDLHSELNLSSLELGDSALYFCASGPGQFSGNTIYFGEGSWLTVV.

The chain employs TRBV5-6 and TRBJ2-7, with D perhaps matching TRBD1 or TRBD2 (6 bases each). This CDR3 is built from 15 residues. Germline CDR1 reads SGHDT; CDR2 reads YYEEEE. V was clipped by 4 bases and J by 6 bases, with 20 bases between them. CDR3 region: CASSMYDRGPGEQYV. CDR3 nucleotides: TGTGCCAGCAGCATGTACGACCGGGGGCCGGGCGAGCAGTACGTC.

In this sample, this clonotype turned up many times. The chain is built from TRBV5-1 and TRBJ1-1; D remains ambiguous. This CDR3 comprises 14 residues. The V and J ends lost 5 bases and 3 bases respectively, with 14 bases between them. CDR1 and CDR2 (germline): SGHRS, YFSETQ. In DNA, the CDR3 is TGCGCCAGCAGGGGAGTTGGATTTGACACTGAAGCTTTCTTT. Protein product: CASRGVGFDTEAFF.

The chain uses TRBV5-1 and TRBJ1-2; 7 bases agree with TRBD1. There are 14 residues in the CDR3. Germline CDR1 reads SGHRS; CDR2 reads YFSETQ. The V and J ends lost 3 bases and 4 bases, in that order; junction bases with no gene match: 6. CDR3 sequence reads: CASSSGQLFYGYTF. CDR3 coding DNA: TGCGCCAGCAGCTCGGGACAGCTCTTCTATGGCTACACCTTC.

In its sample, this clonotype was seen many times. The J gene is TRBJ2-5, the V gene TRBV10-3, with TRBD1 identical over 10 bases. The CDR3 covers 14 residues. Germline trimming cut 4 bases from V and 5 bases from J; bases unmatched to any gene: 4. The germline V gene has CDR1 ENHRY and CDR2 SYGVKD. The CDR3 protein is CAISGQGAEETQYF. In DNA form, the CDR3 reads TGTGCCATCAGTGGACAGGGGGCGGAGGAGACCCAGTACTTC.

This clonotype has more than one count but fewer than ten. This chain joins TRBV6-5 and TRBJ2-5, with 9 bases that match TRBD1. The CDR3 extends over 16 amino acids. Per germline, CDR1 MNHEY and CDR2 SVGAGI. Trimming at V came to 0 bases and at J to 8 bases, leaving 10 bases not matched to a gene. In nucleotides, the CDR3 is TGTGCCAGCAGTTACTCGACGACCGGGACAGGGTTCACCCAGTACTTC. Residues: CASSYSTTGTGFTQYF.

This clonotype was seen repeatedly, ten times or more. The genes are TRBV10-1 and TRBJ2-5; possibly TRBD1 for D (6 bases). V was cut by 5 bases and J by 5 bases, with 12 bases left in between. Germline V CDR1 and CDR2: WNHNN, SYGVQD (reference sequence). The CDR3 runs 13 residues. Here the CDR3 reads CASSIQGSETQYF. CDR3 nucleotides: TGCGCCAGCAGTATACAGGGAAGCGAGACCCAGTACTTC.

There are many counts of this clonotype. The chain links TRBV2 to TRBJ1-6; D gene ambiguous. Trimming took off 4 bases at V and 7 bases at J, with 11 bases between the two ends. The CDR3 totals 14 residues. Per germline, CDR1 SNHLY and CDR2 FYNNEI. CDR3 sequence: CASSGPVGNSPLHF. The CDR3 DNA sequence: TGTGCCAGCAGTGGTCCGGTGGGCAATTCACCCCTCCACTTT.

This clonotype turned up a few times. V and J are TRBV5-1 and TRBJ2-7; the match to TRBD1 covers 10 bases. Germline V gene lookup returns CDR1 SGHRS and CDR2 YFSETQ. Trimming removed 2 bases from V and 2 bases from J; junction bases left unmatched: 4. The CDR3 length is 15 residues. Written as DNA, the CDR3 is TGCGCCAGCAGCTTCGTAGGGACAGGGGCCTACGAGCAGTACTTC. Encoded protein: CASSFVGTGAYEQYF. The entire variable domain, with the rest obtained from reference TRBV5-1 and TRBJ2-7, is as follows: KAGVTQTPRYLIKTRGQQVTLSCSPISGHRSVSWYQQTPGQGLQFLFEYFSETQRNKGNFPGRFSGRQFSNSRSEMNVSTLELGDSALYLCASSFVGTGAYEQYFGPGTRLTVT.

The CDR3 reads CASSLAVSNTEAFF. The CDR3 DNA follows: TGTGCCAGCAGCTTAGCGGTATCTAACACTGAAGCTTTCTTT. This chain uses TRBV7-9 with TRBJ1-1, with D uncertain. The germline gives CDR1 SEHNR, CDR2 FQNEAQ (reference sequence). With 0 bases removed from V and 2 bases from J, the gap between germline ends came to 7 bases. The CDR3 extends over 14 amino acids.

The chain links TRBV28 to TRBJ2-7; 11 positions match TRBD1. CDR3 length: 16 residues. Germline CDR1 reads MDHEN; CDR2 reads SYDVKM. V gave up 1 base and J gave up 2 bases; unmatched junction bases: 4. CDR3 in amino acids: CASSLFGGQGAYEQYF. The CDR3 nucleotides are TGTGCCAGCAGTTTATTTGGGGGACAGGGGGCCTACGAGCAGTACTTC.

The CDR3 protein is CASSSGTAINSPLHF. The CDR3, as DNA: TGCGCCAGCAGTTCCGGGACAGCTATTAATTCACCCCTCCACTTT. The chain carries TRBV5-1 and TRBJ1-6; 7 bases align to TRBD1. The germline V gene has CDR1 SGHRS and CDR2 YFSETQ. The CDR3 has 15 residues. J lost 6 bases, V lost 5 bases, and 8 bases had no gene match.

This chain links TRBV7-2 with TRBJ1-2; 9 positions agree with TRBD1. Germline CDR1 SGHTA, CDR2 FQGNSA. This CDR3 region has 14 residues. V gave up 1 base and J gave up 8 bases; unmatched junction bases: 5. The CDR3 sequence: CASSLGRTGEGYTF. CDR3 DNA sequence: TGTGCCAGCAGCTTAGGAAGGACAGGGGAAGGCTACACCTTC.

In this sample, this clonotype turned up many times. V is TRBV11-2 and J is TRBJ2-5; D not certain. Per the germline V gene, CDR1 is SGHAT and CDR2 is FQNNGV. The CDR3 is 14 residues long. Trimming left V 1 base short and J 7 bases short, with 13 bases between. CDR3 nucleotides: TGTGCCAGCAGCTTAGGAAGGCAGATCGGGACCCAGTACTTC. This sequence encodes CASSLGRQIGTQYF.

V is TRBV19 and J is TRBJ2-1; 8 nucleotides line up with TRBD1. CDR1 and CDR2 (germline): LNHDA, SQIVND (reference sequence). J gave up 9 bases and V 5 bases, and 6 bases lay outside the gene matches. The CDR3 contains 13 residues. The CDR3 here is CASSHRTGTEQFF. CDR3 nucleotide sequence: TGTGCCAGTAGTCATAGGACAGGGACTGAGCAGTTCTTC. Filled out from reference TRBV19 and TRBJ2-1, the complete variable domain reads DGGITQSPKYLFRKEGQNVTLSCEQNLNHDAMYWYRQDPGQGLRLIYYSQIVNDFQKGDIAEGYSVSREKKESFPLTVTSAQKNPTAFYLCASSHRTGTEQFFGPGTRLTVL.

This clonotype was counted between two and nine times. CDR3 protein: CASFRTGPYEQYF. The CDR3, as DNA: TGTGCCAGCTTTAGGACAGGGCCCTACGAGCAGTACTTC. This rearrangement joins TRBV2 to TRBJ2-7; 8 bases align to TRBD1. This CDR3 region has 13 residues. J was trimmed by 2 bases and V by 8 bases; bases with no gene match: 5. Germline loops: CDR1 SNHLY, CDR2 FYNNEI. The full variable domain, with the rest looked up from reference TRBV2 and TRBJ2-7, is EPEVTQTPSHQVTQMGQEVILRCVPISNHLYFYWYRQILGQKVEFLVSFYNNEISEKSEIFDDQFSVERPDGSNFTLKIRSTKLEDSAMYFCASFRTGPYEQYFGPGTRLTVT.

This CDR3 is CASSSRLSGTPYEQYF. In DNA, the CDR3 is TGTGCCAGCAGCTCCCGGCTTAGCGGGACCCCCTACGAGCAGTACTTC. This chain uses TRBV13 with TRBJ2-7; TRBD2 matches at 8 bases. This CDR3 region has 16 residues. V dropped 4 bases and J dropped 2; count of bases not matched to a gene: 10. Germline-derived CDR1 and CDR2 are PRHDT and FYEKMQ (reference sequence).

The chain combines TRBV20-1 with TRBJ1-1; D ambiguous. Germline lookup yields CDR1 DFQATT and CDR2 SNEGSKA (reference sequence). V lost 4 bases, J lost 7 bases, and 13 bases lay in between. This CDR3 is built from 12 residues. The CDR3 DNA reads as TGCAGTGCTATAGCCCCCGGCAGTGAAGCTTTCTTT. Amino acids: CSAIAPGSEAFF.

CDR3 sequence reads: CAILGGNGYNEQFF. The CDR3, as DNA: TGTGCCATCTTAGGGGGGAACGGGTACAATGAGCAGTTCTTC. The gene calls are TRBV12-3 or TRBV12-4 and TRBJ2-1; D could derive from TRBD1 or TRBD2 (6 bases each). This CDR3 comprises 14 residues. V was cut by 10 bases and J by 4 bases, with 17 bases left in between.

The rearrangement uses TRBV5-1 and TRBJ2-3; D possibly corresponds to TRBD2 (6 bases). CDR1 and CDR2 from the germline V gene are SGHRS and YFSETQ. This CDR3 has 14 residues. Trimming took 0 bases from V and 5 from J, leaving 10 bases between them. The CDR3 spells CASSLAGTLDTQYF. In DNA, the CDR3 is TGCGCCAGCAGCTTGGCCGGGACTTTAGATACGCAGTATTTT. The full variable domain, with the rest looked up from reference TRBV5-1 and TRBJ2-3, is KAGVTQTPRYLIKTRGQQVTLSCSPISGHRSVSWYQQTPGQGLQFLFEYFSETQRNKGNFPGRFSGRQFSNSRSEMNVSTLELGDSALYLCASSLAGTLDTQYFGPGTRLTVL.

This clonotype came up many times. V usage is TRBV20-1 and J usage is TRBJ2-4; D gene ambiguous. This CDR3 spans 10 amino acids. Trimming left V 5 bases short and J 4 bases short, with 3 bases between. Germline CDR1 is DFQATT and CDR2 is SNEGSKA (reference sequence). CDR3 sequence (DNA): TGCAGTGCTGCAAAAAACATTCAGTACTTC. It specifies CSAAKNIQYF.